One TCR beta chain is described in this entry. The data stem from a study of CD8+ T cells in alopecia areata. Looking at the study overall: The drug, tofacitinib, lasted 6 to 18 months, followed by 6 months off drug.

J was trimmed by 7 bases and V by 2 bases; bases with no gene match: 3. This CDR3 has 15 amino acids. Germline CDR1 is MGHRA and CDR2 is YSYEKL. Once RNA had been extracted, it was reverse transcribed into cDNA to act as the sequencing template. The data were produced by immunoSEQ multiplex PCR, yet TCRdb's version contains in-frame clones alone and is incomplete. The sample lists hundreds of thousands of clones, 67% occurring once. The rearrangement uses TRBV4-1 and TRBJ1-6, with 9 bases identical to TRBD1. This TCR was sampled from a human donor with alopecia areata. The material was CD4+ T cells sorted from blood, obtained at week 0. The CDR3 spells CASSQPGQGNSPLHF. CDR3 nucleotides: TGCGCCAGCAGCCAACCGGGACAGGGAAATTCACCCCTCCACTTT.